Shown below are 20 T cell receptor beta chains from a single sample sequenced in a study of shared clonotypes between healthy human individuals. It was CD45RO-negative cells, positively selected for CCR7, that made up naive CD8 cells, with terminally differentiated effector memory CD45RA+ cells excluded. Sequenced by immunoSEQ multiplex PCR; TCRdb stores in-frame clones only, minus some. The table records millions of clones, 90% to 95% of them present only once. Specimen: naive CD8+ T cells from PBMCs. These receptors all come from a man aged 18 to 30 in good health. Some clones in this sample may be carry-over from other donors' samples.

On this clone: This sample includes further DNA sequences coding for the same CDR3. The chain combines TRBV9 with TRBJ2-1; the D gene is possibly TRBD1 (6 bases). The V and J ends lost 0 bases and 2 bases respectively, with 9 bases between them. This CDR3 comprises 15 residues. Germline lookup yields CDR1 SGDLS and CDR2 YYNGEE. The CDR3 sequence is CASSVGAGAYNEQFF. The DNA of the CDR3 is TGTGCCAGCAGCGTAGGGGCAGGGGCCTACAATGAGCAGTTCTTC.

V is TRBV28 and J is TRBJ2-2; possibly TRBD2 for D (6 bases). Germline assignment: CDR1 MDHEN and CDR2 SYDVKM. The CDR3 is 16 amino acids. The V end was cut by 5 bases, the J end by 5 bases, with 18 bases between. The CDR3 is CASSVYGGVRTGELFF. The DNA for the CDR3 is TGTGCCAGCAGTGTATACGGGGGTGTGAGGACCGGGGAGCTGTTTTTT.

The CDR3 loop is CASSLLRVAGETQYF. The CDR3, as DNA: TGTGCCAGCAGCTTATTGAGGGTGGCGGGAGAGACCCAGTACTTC. The rearrangement links TRBV7-6 to TRBJ2-5; tentatively, D is TRBD2 (5 bases). CDR3 size: 15 residues. Germline CDR1 SGHVS, CDR2 FNYEAQ. V was trimmed by 2 bases and J by 4 bases, leaving 14 bases between them.

Of note for this clone: Other DNA sequences of this sample code for an identical CDR3. J is TRBJ2-7 and V is TRBV30; TRBD2 might be the D (7 bases). CDR3 length equals 13 residues. Deletions cut 3 bases from V and 4 bases from J, with 13 bases between. Germline assignment: CDR1 GTSNPN and CDR2 SVGIG (reference sequence). DNA of the CDR3: TGTGCCTGGAGCCTGGGAGGGGGATACGAGCAGTACTTC. Amino acids: CAWSLGGGYEQYF.

The chain links TRBV27 to TRBJ1-4, with D hard to call. CDR1 is MNHEY and CDR2 is SMNVEV in the germline V gene (reference sequence). Trimming removed 1 base at V and 7 bases at J, with 10 bases between. The CDR3 totals 14 residues. CDR3 amino acids: CASSLYPAGEKLFF. The CDR3 DNA reads as TGTGCCAGCAGTTTATACCCTGCCGGTGAAAAACTGTTTTTT. The full variable domain, its missing parts supplied by reference TRBV27 and TRBJ1-4, is EAQVTQNPRYLITVTGKKLTVTCSQNMNHEYMSWYRQDPGLGLRQIYYSMNVEVTDKGDVPEGYKVSRKEKRNFPLILESPSPNQTSLYFCASSLYPAGEKLFFGSGTQLSVL.

The V and J genes are TRBV5-1 and TRBJ2-7; possible D gene TRBD2, 6 bases. CDR1 and CDR2 from the germline V gene are SGHRS and YFSETQ. Trimming stripped 2 bases from V and 4 bases from J, with 16 bases between. The CDR3 is 15 amino acids. The CDR3 protein is CASSFGTSGLYEQYF. The CDR3 DNA reads as TGCGCCAGCAGCTTTGGGACTTCGGGGCTGTACGAGCAGTACTTC.

The chain is built from TRBV19 and TRBJ1-2; D is ambiguous. The CDR3 length is 14 residues. CDR1 and CDR2 from the germline V gene are LNHDA and SQIVND (reference sequence). V lost 0 bases and J lost 6, with 11 bases in between. The CDR3 here is CASSIDLEDDGYTF. In DNA form, the CDR3 reads TGTGCCAGTAGTATAGATTTGGAAGACGATGGCTACACCTTC. Drawing the rest from reference TRBV19 and TRBJ1-2, the complete variable domain is DGGITQSPKYLFRKEGQNVTLSCEQNLNHDAMYWYRQDPGQGLRLIYYSQIVNDFQKGDIAEGYSVSREKKESFPLTVTSAQKNPTAFYLCASSIDLEDDGYTFGSGTRLTVV.

V is TRBV30 and J is TRBJ1-5; possibly TRBD1 for D (5 bases). The CDR3 has 16 amino acids. The V gene lost 3 bases and the J gene lost 0 bases, with 15 bases spanning the gap. Germline loops: CDR1 GTSNPN, CDR2 SVGIG (reference sequence). Here the CDR3 DNA reads TGTGCCTGGAGCGATGGTATGGGGGATAGCAATCAGCCCCAGCATTTT. Protein: CAWSDGMGDSNQPQHF.

The table lists this clone with a count of one. The chain combines TRBV5-1 with TRBJ1-1; D remains ambiguous. Germline V lookup: CDR1 SGHRS, CDR2 YFSETQ. The CDR3 covers 15 residues. Trimming stripped 0 bases from V and 10 bases from J, with 19 bases between. The CDR3 DNA reads TGCGCCAGCAGCTTGGACACCGGCCCGAGGGATGGAGCTTTCTTT. It encodes CASSLDTGPRDGAFF.

The CDR3 DNA reads as TGTGCCAGCAGTTTATACCGGGACTTGGCCTACAATGAGCAGTTCTTC. Translation: CASSLYRDLAYNEQFF. The chain uses TRBV27 and TRBJ2-1; possibly TRBD2 for D (6 bases). The germline CDR1 and CDR2 sequences are MNHEY and SMNVEV (reference sequence). Trimming pared 1 base from V and 2 bases from J, leaving 12 bases between. The CDR3 consists of 16 residues.

V usage is TRBV7-9 and J usage is TRBJ1-2; D is ambiguous. Germline values: CDR1 SEHNR, CDR2 FQNEAQ (reference sequence). The CDR3 extends over 17 amino acids. The V gene lost 1 base and the J gene lost 1 base, with 16 bases spanning the gap. CDR3 loop: CASSLEDRATINYGYTF. CDR3 DNA: TGTGCCAGCAGCTTAGAGGATCGGGCCACGATTAACTATGGCTACACCTTC. The complete variable domain, with remaining parts taken from reference TRBV7-9 and TRBJ1-2, reads DTGVSQNPRHKITKRGQNVTFRCDPISEHNRLYWYRQTLGQGPEFLTYFQNEAQLEKSRLLSDRFSAERPKGSFSTLEIQRTEQGDSAMYLCASSLEDRATINYGYTFGSGTRLTVV.

This sequence joins TRBV30 and TRBJ1-2; 8 bases line up with TRBD1. After removal of 7 bases from V and 4 bases from J, the junction contained 14 bases not matched to a gene. This CDR3 has 15 amino acids. The germline gives CDR1 GTSNPN, CDR2 SVGIG (reference sequence). CDR3 protein: CASGAGGKESYGYTF. CDR3 sequence (DNA): TGTGCCTCTGGGGCAGGGGGCAAAGAGAGCTATGGCTACACCTTC.

The chain recombines TRBV7-9 with TRBJ2-2, with TRBD1 identical over 11 bases. In germline, CDR1 is SEHNR, CDR2 FQNEAQ (reference sequence). This CDR3 has 16 amino acids. Germline trimming cut 8 bases from V and 4 bases from J; bases unmatched to any gene: 9. The CDR3 sequence: CASDPGTGGVTGELFF. CDR3 coding DNA: TGTGCCAGCGATCCCGGGACAGGGGGTGTCACCGGGGAGCTGTTTTTT.

This clone was seen a single time. The gene calls are TRBV4-3 and TRBJ2-3, with 8 bases aligning to TRBD2. Germline V gene lookup returns CDR1 LGHNA and CDR2 YSLEER. The V gene end was trimmed by 4 bases and the J gene end by 5 bases; junction bases not matched to a gene: 14. CDR3 length: 17 amino acids. CDR3 DNA sequence: TGCGCCAGCAGCCTCACCGGAAGCGGGAGAGGGGGAGATACGCAGTATTTT. Residues: CASSLTGSGRGGDTQYF.

J is TRBJ2-7 and V is TRBV27; TRBD2 matches at 11 bases. Germline CDR1 and CDR2: MNHEY and SMNVEV (reference sequence). V trimming: 2 bases; J trimming: 7 bases; junction bases outside the gene matches: 13. This CDR3 has 17 amino acids. CDR3 nucleotide sequence: TGTGCCAGCAGTTTAGTAGCGGGAGGGGGCTATCCGTGGGAGCAGTACTTC. It translates to CASSLVAGGGYPWEQYF.

The chain couples TRBV9 to TRBJ1-3, with D perhaps TRBD1 (6 bases). The CDR3 covers 16 residues. V lost 2 bases and J lost 0, with 12 bases in between. Germline assignment: CDR1 SGDLS and CDR2 YYNGEE. The CDR3 here is CASSVGQPGSGNTIYF. The CDR3, as DNA: TGTGCCAGCAGCGTTGGACAGCCCGGCTCTGGAAACACCATATATTTT.

This rearrangement joins TRBV11-2 to TRBJ1-5; no reliable D call. This CDR3 region has 15 residues. The V and J ends lost 1 base and 4 bases respectively, with 11 bases between them. The germline gives CDR1 SGHAT, CDR2 FQNNGV. The CDR3 DNA is TGTGCCAGCAGCTTAGGGGATGGGGATAATCAGCCCCAGCATTTT. Encoded protein: CASSLGDGDNQPQHF. Full variable domain (outside the CDR3, taken from reference TRBV11-2 and TRBJ1-5): EAGVAQSPRYKIIEKRQSVAFWCNPISGHATLYWYQQILGQGPKLLIQFQNNGVVDDSQLPKDRFSAERLKGVDSTLKIQPAKLEDSAVYLCASSLGDGDNQPQHFGDGTRLSIL.

The chain uses TRBV27 and TRBJ1-2, with 8 bases aligning to TRBD1. The CDR3 loop spans 12 amino acids. From germline, CDR1 is MNHEY and CDR2 SMNVEV (reference sequence). Germline trimming cut 8 bases from V and 4 bases from J; bases unmatched to any gene: 3. CDR3 amino acids: CASGQGIYGYTF. CDR3 DNA: TGTGCCAGCGGACAGGGCATCTATGGCTACACCTTC.

The chain uses TRBV28 and TRBJ1-2; D is perhaps TRBD1 (6 bases). This CDR3 comprises 12 residues. Germline V gene lookup returns CDR1 MDHEN and CDR2 SYDVKM. V was pared by 4 bases and J by 8 bases, with 11 bases between. CDR3 DNA sequence: TGTGCCAGCAGTTCAGGGGTCAGCGGCTACACCTTC. Protein sequence: CASSSGVSGYTF.

The genes are TRBV11-2 and TRBJ2-5; D might be TRBD2 (6 bases). V lost 6 bases and J lost 2, with 16 bases in between. This CDR3 contains 15 residues. Germline loops: CDR1 SGHAT, CDR2 FQNNGV. DNA of the CDR3: TGTGCCAGCAGGCCTCGGGGTAGCGGACAAGAGACCCAGTACTTC. Residues: CASRPRGSGQETQYF.